This T cell receptor (beta chain) was sequenced in a study of blood T cells in healthy people across ages (dated by TCRdb to the mid-2010s). At the level of the whole study: In model experiments, template switching captured roughly one uniquely barcoded TCR beta cDNA molecule for every two T cells. Using deep sequencing normalized with unique cDNA molecular identifiers, the study measured how TCR beta repertoire diversity changes with age. Four age groups were formed from the donors: young (average approximately 15 years), middle-aged (around 41), aged (around 62) and long-lived (approximately 78). Donors of different ages were randomly distributed across sequencing lanes to avoid experimental bias. For two donors (one aged 18 to 30 and one aged 80 or older), the study analyzed two additional independent replicas of 1 million unique cDNA reads from the same blood draw.

General conclusions and limits of the study: Compared with the aged group, the long-lived group had more naive CD4+ T cells, fewer expanded clones and increased TCR diversity, suggesting age selection. Because profiling used bulk unsorted PBMCs, naive and antigen-experienced compartments could not be compared conclusively. The percentage of naive T cells measured by flow cytometry correlated strongly with observed TCR beta diversity. Because donor CMV infection status was unknown, age-related changes in expanded clonotypes were potentially confounded. As age increased, observed TCR beta diversity per million T cells dropped in a roughly linear way, and a significant reduction was already evident by age 40. Estimates of total diversity from one million sequenced T cells were regarded as lower bounds and underestimates.

For CDR1 and CDR2, the germline V gene lists SNHLY and FYNNEI. From cysteine to phenylalanine, the CDR3 is 13 amino acids long. Of all the DNA, just the CDR3 is kept, 39 bases in frame from base 1. A distance of 9 bases separates the germline ends of V and J, which lose 4 bases and 6 bases respectively. Receptor libraries were prepared by 5' RACE. The data were produced on an Illumina HiSeq 2500. A second roughly 6 to 11 cycle PCR used a sample-barcoded 5' primer and a J-beta primer mix. A unique molecular identifier was introduced onto each TCR beta cDNA molecule by a template-switch 5' adaptor carrying 12 random nucleotides. At least 2.5 million CDR3-containing paired-end reads were obtained from each sample. The Mint cDNA synthesis kit, primed by a TRBC-specific oligonucleotide, was used to synthesize first-strand cDNA from all RNA. After uracil-DNA glycosylase treatment, a first 18-cycle PCR used universal primers M1SS and BC2_uni_R on all cDNA. The published analysis was carried out like this. For normalization, 1 million high-quality reads were randomly selected from each sample, with every read carrying a distinct molecular identifier. Reads with shared molecular identifiers were discarded instead of being binned into consensus sequences. MiTCR, set to a Q25 quality threshold and the strictest error-elimination algorithm, was used for CDR3 identification, clonotype clustering and error correction. A nonparametric unseen species model with Euler transformation was used to estimate a lower bound on total TCR beta diversity. TCRdb applied fastp at Q25 and MiXCR to the public reads, then kept only in-frame beta chains. Every entry covers one CDR3 protein and lists the most common genes and DNA from its rows. The V and J calls and clone size are TCRdb's, not the authors'. Across this sample there are around 1,600,000 distinct CDR3 sequences, with about 42% seen only once. Clones ranked in the top ten supply just over 4% of the sample.

The donors were roughly 39 Caucasian individuals from Russia, aged 6 to 90 years, who were systemically healthy. Approximately 10 milliliters of peripheral blood were collected from each donor into EDTA-treated Vacutainer tubes. PBMCs were isolated by Ficoll-Paque density-gradient centrifugation, with at least 7 million obtained per sample. Trizol reagent was used to extract total RNA from the PBMCs, yielding at least 5 micrograms per sample. The percentages of naive CD45RAhigh/CD27high T cells were determined by flow cytometry on a PBMC aliquot from every donor. This clonotype was counted between two and nine times. Its target antigen remains unknown. Base qualities are not recorded, but no much larger clone differs from it by a single base.

The receptor was derived from a woman aged 18 to 35 in good health. The chain couples TRBV2 to TRBJ2-2, and perhaps TRBD1 as D gene, on 6 matching bases. Sequencing was done on a sample of blood. The nucleotide sequence reads as follows: TGTGCCAGCAGTGCACAGGGTTCCGGGGAGCTGTTTTTT. This yields the protein CASSAQGSGELFF.